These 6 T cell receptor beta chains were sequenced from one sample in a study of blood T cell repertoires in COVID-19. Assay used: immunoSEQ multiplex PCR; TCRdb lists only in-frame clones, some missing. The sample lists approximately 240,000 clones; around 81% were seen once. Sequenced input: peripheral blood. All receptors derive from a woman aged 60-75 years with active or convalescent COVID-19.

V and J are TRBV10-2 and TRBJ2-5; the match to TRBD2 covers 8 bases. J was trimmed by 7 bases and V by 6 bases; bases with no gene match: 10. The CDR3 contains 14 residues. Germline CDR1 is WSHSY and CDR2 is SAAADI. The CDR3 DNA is TGCGCCAGCAGGGAAGCGGGGGCAACGGGGACCCAGTACTTC. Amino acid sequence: CASREAGATGTQYF.

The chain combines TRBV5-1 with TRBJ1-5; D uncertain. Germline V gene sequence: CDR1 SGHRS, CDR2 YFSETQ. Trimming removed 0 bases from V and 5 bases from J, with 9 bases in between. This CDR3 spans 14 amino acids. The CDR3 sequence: CASSLVSGDQPQHF. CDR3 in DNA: TGCGCCAGCAGCTTGGTGTCCGGGGATCAGCCCCAGCATTTT.

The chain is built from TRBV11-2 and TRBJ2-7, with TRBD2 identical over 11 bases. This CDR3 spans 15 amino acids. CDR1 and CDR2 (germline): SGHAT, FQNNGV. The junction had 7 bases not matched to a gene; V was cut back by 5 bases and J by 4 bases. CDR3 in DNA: TGTGCCAGCAGCCTGACTAGCGGGGTAATGTACGAGCAGTACGTC. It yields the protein CASSLTSGVMYEQYV.

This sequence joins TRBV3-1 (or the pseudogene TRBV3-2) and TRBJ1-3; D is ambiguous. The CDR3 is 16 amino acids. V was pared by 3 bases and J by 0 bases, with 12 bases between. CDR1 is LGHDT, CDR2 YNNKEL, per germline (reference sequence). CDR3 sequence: CASSHDSDFSGNTIYF. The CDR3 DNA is TGTGCCAGCAGCCACGACTCAGACTTCTCTGGAAACACCATATATTTT.

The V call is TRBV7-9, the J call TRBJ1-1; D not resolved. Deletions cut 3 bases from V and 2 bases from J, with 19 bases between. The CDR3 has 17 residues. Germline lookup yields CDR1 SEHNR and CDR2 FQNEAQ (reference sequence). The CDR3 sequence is CASSFNRGSSRNTEAFF. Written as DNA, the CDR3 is TGTGCCAGCAGCTTCAACCGCGGGAGCTCCCGTAACACTGAAGCTTTCTTT. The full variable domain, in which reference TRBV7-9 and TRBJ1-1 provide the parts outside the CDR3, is DTGVSQNPRHKITKRGQNVTFRCDPISEHNRLYWYRQTLGQGPEFLTYFQNEAQLEKSRLLSDRFSAERPKGSFSTLEIQRTEQGDSAMYLCASSFNRGSSRNTEAFFGQGTRLTVV.

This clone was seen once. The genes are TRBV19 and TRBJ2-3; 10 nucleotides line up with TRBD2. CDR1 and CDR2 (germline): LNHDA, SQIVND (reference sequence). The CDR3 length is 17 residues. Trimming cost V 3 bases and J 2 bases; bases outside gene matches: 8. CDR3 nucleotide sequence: TGTGCCAGTAGTATCCCAAGGACTAGCGGATACACAGATACGCAGTATTTT. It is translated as CASSIPRTSGYTDTQYF.